This T cell receptor beta chain appears in the sequencing data of a study of blood T cell repertoires in COVID-19. The germline CDR1 and CDR2 sequences are MNHNY and SVGAGI (reference sequence). The V gene end was trimmed by 5 bases and the J gene end by 6 bases; junction bases not matched to a gene: 8. The CDR3 consists of 14 residues. Methods used by the authors: Amplification of reference gene primers provided the estimated nucleated cell counts. Here immunoSEQ multiplex PCR was the method, and the copy in TCRdb shows in-frame clones only, minus some. The V and J calls and clone size come from that table; D and trimming were worked out from the DNA. Among 200,000 to 300,000 clones listed, around 90% were seen once.

The sample consisted of peripheral blood. The genes are TRBV6-6 and TRBJ2-7; 9 bases fit TRBD1. The sequence was collected from a young woman with acute or convalescent COVID-19. Here the CDR3 reads CASSDRDRETEQYF. DNA for the CDR3: TGTGCCAGCAGTGACCGGGACAGGGAAACCGAGCAGTACTTC.